This TCR beta chain was captured in a study of blood T cell repertoires in COVID-19. About the study: Recovered participants had two consecutive negative NP/OP PCR tests, healthcare professional clearance, or symptom resolution.

Method: immunoSEQ multiplex PCR; TCRdb's copy keeps in-frame clones and lacks some. Of 250,000 to 350,000 clones listed, more than 75% were seen once; the top ten hold 2%. Clinical histories supplied by participants themselves formed the basis of cohort assignment. The receptor was isolated from a woman aged 60-75 years in a cohort exposed to, infected with or recovered from COVID-19 (not recorded which). Sequences were obtained from PBMCs or T cells enriched from blood (not recorded which).

CDR3 protein: CASIRRHGSAGELFF. The CDR3 DNA reads TGTGCCAGCATTAGAAGGCACGGGAGCGCCGGGGAGCTGTTTTTT. V gene TRBV6-5 combines with J gene TRBJ2-2; perhaps TRBD2 as D (6 bases). This CDR3 is 15 amino acids long. Germline V gives CDR1 MNHEY, CDR2 SVGAGI. V lost 7 bases, J lost 6 bases, and 18 bases lay in between.